These T cell receptor beta chains were read from a single sample in a study of T cell repertoires in aging, cancer and after chemotherapy. TCRdb independently ran MiXCR on the multiplex PCR reads; one entry per CDR3 protein. Among some 2,600 distinct CDR3 sequences, roughly 50% were seen once, and the ten largest hold approximately 72%. The sample taken for sequencing was blood. These TCRs come from a human donor with a blood cancer. Both conserved end residues are part of each CDR3. The D gene is left open where the match is weak. Clone size, where shown, is once, few, many, or a class for clones that have expanded.

D	size	J	V	DNA	CDR3
-	-	TRBJ1-1	TRBV5-6	TGTGCCAGCAGCTTGGTCGGGGACGAAGCTTTCTTT	CASSLVGDEAFF
TRBD2	few	TRBJ2-1	TRBV12-3/TRBV12-4	TGTGCCAGCAGTCTCCGGCGAATAGGACTAGCGGGGGGGCCCCCCTACAATGAGCAGTTCTTC	CASSLRRIGLAGGPPYNEQFF
-	-	TRBJ1-3	TRBV12-3/TRBV12-4	TGTGCCAGCAGTTTTGGGAGGGGTAGTGGAAACACCATATATTTT	CASSFGRGSGNTIYF
TRBD1	few	TRBJ2-1	TRBV10-3	TGTGCCACCCAGGGGGCCCAAACCTACAATGAGCAGTTCTTC	CATQGAQTYNEQFF
TRBD2	-	TRBJ2-7	TRBV13	TGTGCCAGCACCCGAGCGGGGCACACCTACGAGCAGTACTTC	CASTRAGHTYEQYF
TRBD1	-	TRBJ1-3	TRBV19	TGTGCCAGTAGTATTGGAGACAGGGGACTAAACACCATATATTTT	CASSIGDRGLNTIYF
TRBD1	-	TRBJ2-7	TRBV19	TGTGCCAGTAGCTTAGCCGGGACAGGCGTATACGAGCAGTACTTC	CASSLAGTGVYEQYF
TRBD1	few	TRBJ1-2	TRBV5-5	TGTGCCAGCAGCCCTACCACAGGGGGCTATGGCTACACCTTC	CASSPTTGGYGYTF
-	-	TRBJ1-1	TRBV29-1	TGCAGCGTTGAGGGGAACACTGAAGCTTTCTTT	CSVEGNTEAFF
TRBD1	-	TRBJ1-4	TRBV5-4	TGTGCCAGCAGCTTGGGGGGGGGCAGGGGGCGCGATGAAAATCTGTTTTTT	CASSLGGGRGRDENLFF
-	-	TRBJ1-2	TRBV6-2/TRBV6-3	TGTGCCAGCAGTTACAACCACTATGGCTACACCTTC	CASSYNHYGYTF
-	-	TRBJ1-2	TRBV5-6	TGTGCCAGTAGTATAGCCTTAGAGAGGGGCGGCTATGGCTACACCTTC	CASSIALERGGYGYTF
TRBD1	-	TRBJ2-7	TRBV12-3/TRBV12-4	TGTGCCAGCAGTCCGGGACAGAACTACGAGCAGTACTTC	CASSPGQNYEQYF
-	few	TRBJ1-1	TRBV5-4	TGTGCCAGCAGCTTGGCCAACAGGGACACTGAAGCTTTCTTT	CASSLANRDTEAFF
TRBD1	-	TRBJ2-2	TRBV6-1	TGTGCCAGCAACAGCAGGGGGCATATCACCGGGGAGCTGTTTTTT	CASNSRGHITGELFF
-	-	TRBJ1-2	TRBV27	TGTGCCAGCACCGTGAGATGGTGGGAAAACTATGGCTACACCTTC	CASTVRWWENYGYTF
-	-	TRBJ2-7	TRBV12-3/TRBV12-4	TGTGCCAGCAGTCAGACAGGCGAGCAGTACTTC	CASSQTGEQYF
TRBD1	few	TRBJ2-1	TRBV6-5	TGTGCCAGCAGCCGCCGGGCAGGGGGTAACAATGAGCAGTTCTTC	CASSRRAGGNNEQFF
-	few	TRBJ1-2	TRBV29-1	TGCAGCGTTGAGGGCAGGGCCCGCTATGGCTACACCTTC	CSVEGRARYGYTF
-	-	TRBJ2-3	TRBV24-1	TGTGCCAGTTCGGGCAAGGGGGCAGATACGCAGTATTTT	CASSGKGADTQYF
-	few	TRBJ2-2	TRBV6-1	TGTGCCAGCAGTCCGAGGGAGAGGTCGGGCGGGGAGCTGTTTTTT	CASSPRERSGGELFF
TRBD2	once	TRBJ2-3	TRBV12-3/TRBV12-4	TGTGCCAGCAGTTTAGCGAAAACGGGAGGGGGAGAAGATACGCAGTATTTT	CASSLAKTGGGEDTQYF
-	few	TRBJ1-5	TRBV6-6	TGTGCCAGCAGTTACGGGGGCATGTATAGCAATCAGCCCCAGCATTTT	CASSYGGMYSNQPQHF
-	-	TRBJ1-2	TRBV5-1	TGCGCCAGCCAGACAGTTCCCGGCTATGGCTACACCTTC	CASQTVPGYGYTF
TRBD1	few	TRBJ1-2	TRBV19	TGTGCCAGTAGTGTGGTGAGGGGGACAGGATATGGCTACACCTTC	CASSVVRGTGYGYTF
-	-	TRBJ1-4	TRBV20-1	TGCAGTGCTAGAGAAGCGGGGGACCAACTGTTTTTT	CSAREAGDQLFF
TRBD1	-	TRBJ2-7	TRBV5-1	TGCGCCAGCAGCACCCGGACAGGGTCTGGCGAGCAGTACTTC	CASSTRTGSGEQYF
-	-	TRBJ1-3	TRBV11-2	TGTGCCAGCAGTTGGGGCAGGGGTTCTGGAAACACCATATATTTT	CASSWGRGSGNTIYF
TRBD1	few	TRBJ2-6	TRBV12-3/TRBV12-4	TGTGCCAGCCTGGACAGGGGCTACTCTGGGGCCAACGTCCTGACTTTC	CASLDRGYSGANVLTF
-	-	TRBJ2-7	TRBV27	TGTGCCAGCAGCGCAGCAGGGGACCACGAGCAGTACTTC	CASSAAGDHEQYF
-	-	TRBJ2-7	TRBV15	TGTGCCACCAGCAGAGATCGCGAGCAGTACTTC	CATSRDREQYF
-	few	TRBJ2-7	TRBV18	TGTGCCAGCTCACCGGTGGCCCTTAACTACGAGCAGTACTTC	CASSPVALNYEQYF
-	-	TRBJ1-2	TRBV4-2	TGTGCCAGCAGCCCCTCGTGGGGCCACTATGGCTACACCTTC	CASSPSWGHYGYTF
-	few	TRBJ2-3	TRBV29-1	TGCAGCGTTGAAGATCCGCTCGCTCAGCTAGCTACGCAGTATTTT	CSVEDPLAQLATQYF
-	-	TRBJ2-3	TRBV6-5	TGTGCCAGCAGTTACTCGATAAGTCCGAGGTCCCAAGATACGCAGTATTTT	CASSYSISPRSQDTQYF
-	-	TRBJ1-2	TRBV5-6	TGTGCCAGCAGCTTGGATCGTAGGGGAGGCGATGGCTACACCTTC	CASSLDRRGGDGYTF
-	few	TRBJ2-3	TRBV13	TGTGCCACACTCGGGGAGGACACAGATACGCAGTATTTT	CATLGEDTDTQYF
TRBD1	medium-sized	TRBJ2-5	TRBV29-1	TGCAGCGACGCGGGACAGGGGCACCCGTACCAGTACTTC	CSDAGQGHPYQYF
TRBD1	-	TRBJ2-3	TRBV19	TGTGCCTGGAGTGTACAAGACAGGGCGAGAGATACGCAGTATTTT	CAWSVQDRARDTQYF
-	-	TRBJ1-1	TRBV4-2	TGTGCCAGCAGCTCACAGTCCCTGAACACTGAAGCTTTCTTT	CASSSQSLNTEAFF
-	once	TRBJ1-2	TRBV7-9	TGTGCCAGCAGCTTAGCGCGCCCACAGGAGTCCTATGGCTACACCTTC	CASSLARPQESYGYTF
-	-	TRBJ2-3	TRBV30	TGTGCCTGGAGTGTAGGGGGGGGCATAGATACGCAGTATTTT	CAWSVGGGIDTQYF
-	-	TRBJ2-3	TRBV20-1	TGCAGTGCTAGAGATCTGACAGATACGCAGTATTTT	CSARDLTDTQYF
TRBD1	-	TRBJ1-2	TRBV7-2	TGTGCCAGCAGTTCTCGGACAGGGGACTATGGCTACACCTTC	CASSSRTGDYGYTF
-	-	TRBJ1-1	TRBV6-1	TGTGCCAGCAGGGTAGCTGGAGCCAACACTGAAGCTTTCTTT	CASRVAGANTEAFF
TRBD1	-	TRBJ2-7	TRBV6-5	TGTGCCAGCAGTTACTCGACAGGGGTTAACAAGCAGTACTTC	CASSYSTGVNKQYF
-	few	TRBJ2-3	TRBV19	TGTGCCAGTAGTAAACCTACAGGGACAGATACGCAGTATTTT	CASSKPTGTDTQYF